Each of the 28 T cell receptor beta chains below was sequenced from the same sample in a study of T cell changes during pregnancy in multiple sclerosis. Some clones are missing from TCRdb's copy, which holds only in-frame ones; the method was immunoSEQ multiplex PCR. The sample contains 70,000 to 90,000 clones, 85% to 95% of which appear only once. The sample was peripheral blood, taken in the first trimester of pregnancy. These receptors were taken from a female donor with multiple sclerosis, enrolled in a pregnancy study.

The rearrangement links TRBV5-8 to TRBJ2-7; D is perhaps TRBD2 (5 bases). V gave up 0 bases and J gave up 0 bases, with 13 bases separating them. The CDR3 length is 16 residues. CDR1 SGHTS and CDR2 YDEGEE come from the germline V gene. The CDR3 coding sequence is TGTGCCAGCAGCTTGGGAAGCGGCAGGAGCTCCTACGAGCAGTACTTC. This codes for CASSLGSGRSSYEQYF.

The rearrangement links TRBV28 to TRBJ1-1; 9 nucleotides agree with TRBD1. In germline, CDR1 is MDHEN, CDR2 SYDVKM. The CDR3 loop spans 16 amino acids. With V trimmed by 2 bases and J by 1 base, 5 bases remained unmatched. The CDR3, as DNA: TGTGCCAGCAGTTTAGTACAGGGGGCCGGGAACACTGAAGCTTTCTTT. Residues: CASSLVQGAGNTEAFF.

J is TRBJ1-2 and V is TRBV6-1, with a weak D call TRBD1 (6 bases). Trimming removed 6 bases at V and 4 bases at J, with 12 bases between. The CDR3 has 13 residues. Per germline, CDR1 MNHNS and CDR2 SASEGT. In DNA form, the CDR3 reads TGTGCCAGCAGCGACACAGGGTTCTATGGCTACACCTTC. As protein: CASSDTGFYGYTF.

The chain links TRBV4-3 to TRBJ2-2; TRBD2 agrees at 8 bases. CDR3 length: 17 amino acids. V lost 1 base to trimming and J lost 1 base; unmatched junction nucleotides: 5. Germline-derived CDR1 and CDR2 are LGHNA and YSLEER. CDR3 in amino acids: CASSQALAVLNTGELFF. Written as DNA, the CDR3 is TGCGCCAGCAGCCAAGCACTAGCGGTATTGAACACCGGGGAGCTGTTTTTT.

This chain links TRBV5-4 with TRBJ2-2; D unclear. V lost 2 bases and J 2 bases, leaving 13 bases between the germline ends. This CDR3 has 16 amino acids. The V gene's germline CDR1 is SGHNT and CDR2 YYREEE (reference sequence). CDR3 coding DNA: TGTGCCAGCAGCTTCGGTCGGCAGGCCAACACCGGGGAGCTGTTTTTT. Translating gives CASSFGRQANTGELFF.

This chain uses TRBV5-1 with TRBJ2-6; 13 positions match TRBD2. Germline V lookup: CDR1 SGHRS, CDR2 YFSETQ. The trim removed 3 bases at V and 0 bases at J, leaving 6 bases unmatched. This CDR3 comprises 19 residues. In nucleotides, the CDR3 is TGCGCCAGCAGCTCCCGGACTAGCGGGGGATTCTCTGGGGCCAACGTCCTGACTTTC. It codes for CASSSRTSGGFSGANVLTF.

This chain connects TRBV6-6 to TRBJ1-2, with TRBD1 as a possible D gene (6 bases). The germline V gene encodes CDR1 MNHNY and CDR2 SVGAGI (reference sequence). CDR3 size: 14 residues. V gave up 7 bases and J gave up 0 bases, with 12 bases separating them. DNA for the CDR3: TGTGCCAGCACCCTGACAGGAGCTAACTATGGCTACACCTTC. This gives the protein CASTLTGANYGYTF.

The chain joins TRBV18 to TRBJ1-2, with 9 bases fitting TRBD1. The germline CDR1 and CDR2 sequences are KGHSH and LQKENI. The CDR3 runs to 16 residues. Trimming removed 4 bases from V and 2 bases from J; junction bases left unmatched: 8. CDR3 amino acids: CASSHRTGEHNYGYTF. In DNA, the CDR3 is TGTGCCAGCTCACACCGGACAGGGGAACACAACTATGGCTACACCTTC. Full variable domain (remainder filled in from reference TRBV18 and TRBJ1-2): NAGVMQNPRHLVRRRGQEARLRCSPMKGHSHVYWYRQLPEEGLKFMVYLQKENIIDESGMPKERFSAEFPKEGPSILRIQQVVRGDSAAYFCASSHRTGEHNYGYTFGSGTRLTVV.

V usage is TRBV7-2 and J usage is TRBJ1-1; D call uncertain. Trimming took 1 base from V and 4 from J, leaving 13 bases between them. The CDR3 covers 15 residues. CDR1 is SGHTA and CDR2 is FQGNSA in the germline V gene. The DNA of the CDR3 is TGTGCCAGCAGCTTAGTGATCGGGGAGGGCACTGAAGCTTTCTTT. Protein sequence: CASSLVIGEGTEAFF.

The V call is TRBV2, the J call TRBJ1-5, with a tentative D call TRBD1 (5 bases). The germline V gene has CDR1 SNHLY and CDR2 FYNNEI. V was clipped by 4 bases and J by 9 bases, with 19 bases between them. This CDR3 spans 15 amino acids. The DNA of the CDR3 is TGTGCCAGCAGTGGGGCGCGAACCAGGGAAAGGCCCCAGCATTTT. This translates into CASSGARTRERPQHF.

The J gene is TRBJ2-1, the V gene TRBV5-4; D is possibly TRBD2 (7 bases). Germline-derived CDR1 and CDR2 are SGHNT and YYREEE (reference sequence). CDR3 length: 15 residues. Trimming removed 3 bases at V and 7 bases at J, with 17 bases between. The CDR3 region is CASSYGGGRGNEQFF. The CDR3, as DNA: TGTGCCAGCAGCTATGGGGGGGGCCGGGGAAATGAGCAGTTCTTC.

The CDR3 region has the DNA TGTGCCAGCAGCCAATTCTCTGGGGGAGCGAGGGGGGGAGATACGCAGTATTTT. Its translation: CASSQFSGGARGGDTQYF. V usage is TRBV4-2 and J usage is TRBJ2-3; D is perhaps TRBD2 (7 bases). With 2 bases removed from V and 5 bases from J, the gap between germline ends came to 23 bases. The CDR3 runs to 18 residues. The germline V gene has CDR1 LGHNA and CDR2 YNFKEQ.

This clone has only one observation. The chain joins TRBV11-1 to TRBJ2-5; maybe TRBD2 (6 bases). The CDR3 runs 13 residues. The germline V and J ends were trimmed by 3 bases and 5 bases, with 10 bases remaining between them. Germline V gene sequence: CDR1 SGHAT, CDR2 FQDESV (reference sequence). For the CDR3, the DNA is TGTGCCAGCAGCTTTGGAGGGATGGAGACCCAGTACTTC. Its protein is CASSFGGMETQYF.

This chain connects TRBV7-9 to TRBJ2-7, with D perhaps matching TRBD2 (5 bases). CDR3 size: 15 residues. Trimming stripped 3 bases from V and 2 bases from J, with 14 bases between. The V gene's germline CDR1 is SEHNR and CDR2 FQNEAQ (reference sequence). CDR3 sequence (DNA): TGTGCCAGCAGCTTGCCTCTAGGGAGAGCCTACGAGCAGTACTTC. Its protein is CASSLPLGRAYEQYF.

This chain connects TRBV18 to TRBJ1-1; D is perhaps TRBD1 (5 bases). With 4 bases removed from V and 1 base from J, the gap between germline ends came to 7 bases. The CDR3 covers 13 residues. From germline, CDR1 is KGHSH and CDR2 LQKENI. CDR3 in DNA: TGTGCCAGCTCACTCGGACAGAACACTGAAGCTTTCTTT. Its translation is CASSLGQNTEAFF.

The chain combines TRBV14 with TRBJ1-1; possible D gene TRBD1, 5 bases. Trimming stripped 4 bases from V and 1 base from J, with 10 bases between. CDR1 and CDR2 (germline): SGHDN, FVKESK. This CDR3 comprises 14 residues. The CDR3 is CASSPRDRNTEAFF. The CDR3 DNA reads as TGTGCCAGCAGCCCCCGAGACAGGAACACTGAAGCTTTCTTT.

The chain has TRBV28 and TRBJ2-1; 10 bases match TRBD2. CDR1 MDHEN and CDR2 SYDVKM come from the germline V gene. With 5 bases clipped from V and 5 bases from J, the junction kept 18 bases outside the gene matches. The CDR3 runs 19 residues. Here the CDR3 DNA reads TGTGCCAGCAGTCCCTTATGGAATAGCGGGGGGCTGGAAGACAATGAGCAGTTCTTC. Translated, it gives CASSPLWNSGGLEDNEQFF.

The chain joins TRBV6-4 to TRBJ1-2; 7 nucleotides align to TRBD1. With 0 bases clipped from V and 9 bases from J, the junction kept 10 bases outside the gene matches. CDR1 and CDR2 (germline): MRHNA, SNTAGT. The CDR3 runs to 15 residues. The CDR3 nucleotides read TGTGCCAGCAGTGACTCGAAAGGGAACAGGGGTCGCTACACCTTC. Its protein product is CASSDSKGNRGRYTF.

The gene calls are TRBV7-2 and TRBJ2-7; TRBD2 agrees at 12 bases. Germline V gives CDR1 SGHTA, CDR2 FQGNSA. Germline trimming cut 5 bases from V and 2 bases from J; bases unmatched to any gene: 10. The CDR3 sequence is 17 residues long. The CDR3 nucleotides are TGTGCCAGCAGCGCCCTACCGACTAGCGGGGGCCCCTACGAGCAGTACTTC. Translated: CASSALPTSGGPYEQYF.

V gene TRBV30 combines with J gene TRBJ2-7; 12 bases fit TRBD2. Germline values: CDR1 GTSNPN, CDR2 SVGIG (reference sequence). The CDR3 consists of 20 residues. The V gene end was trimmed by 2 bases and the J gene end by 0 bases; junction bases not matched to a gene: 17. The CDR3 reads CAWSPLRLASGRASSYEQYF. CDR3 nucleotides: TGTGCCTGGAGTCCCTTGAGACTGGCTAGCGGGAGGGCCAGCTCCTACGAGCAGTACTTC.

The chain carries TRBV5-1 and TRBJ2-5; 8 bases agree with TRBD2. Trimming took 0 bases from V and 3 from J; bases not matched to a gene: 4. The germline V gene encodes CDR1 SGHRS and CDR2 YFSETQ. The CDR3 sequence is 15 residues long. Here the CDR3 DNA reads TGCGCCAGCAGCTTGGGCGGGAGGAGGGAAGAGACCCAGTACTTC. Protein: CASSLGGRREETQYF. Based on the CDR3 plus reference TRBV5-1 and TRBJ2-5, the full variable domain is KAGVTQTPRYLIKTRGQQVTLSCSPISGHRSVSWYQQTPGQGLQFLFEYFSETQRNKGNFPGRFSGRQFSNSRSEMNVSTLELGDSALYLCASSLGGRREETQYFGPGTRLLVL.

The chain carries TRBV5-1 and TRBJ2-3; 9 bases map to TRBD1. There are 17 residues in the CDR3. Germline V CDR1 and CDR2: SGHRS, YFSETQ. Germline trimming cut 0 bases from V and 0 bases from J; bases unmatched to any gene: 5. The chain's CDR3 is CASSLDRTGASTDTQYF. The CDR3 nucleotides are TGCGCCAGCAGCTTGGATAGGACAGGGGCGAGCACAGATACGCAGTATTTT.

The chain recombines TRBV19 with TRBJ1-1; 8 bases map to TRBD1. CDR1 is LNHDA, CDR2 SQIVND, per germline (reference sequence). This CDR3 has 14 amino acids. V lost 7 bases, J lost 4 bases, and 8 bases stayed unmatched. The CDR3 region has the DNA TGTGCCAGTACCGCGGACAGGGCGAGCACTGAAGCTTTCTTT. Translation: CASTADRASTEAFF. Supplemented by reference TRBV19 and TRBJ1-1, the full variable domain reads DGGITQSPKYLFRKEGQNVTLSCEQNLNHDAMYWYRQDPGQGLRLIYYSQIVNDFQKGDIAEGYSVSREKKESFPLTVTSAQKNPTAFYLCASTADRASTEAFFGQGTRLTVV.

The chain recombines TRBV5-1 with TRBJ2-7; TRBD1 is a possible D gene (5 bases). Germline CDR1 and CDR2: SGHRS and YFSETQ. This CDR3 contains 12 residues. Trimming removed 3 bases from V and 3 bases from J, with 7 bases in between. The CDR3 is CASSYQGYEQYF. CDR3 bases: TGCGCCAGCAGCTACCAGGGCTACGAGCAGTACTTC.

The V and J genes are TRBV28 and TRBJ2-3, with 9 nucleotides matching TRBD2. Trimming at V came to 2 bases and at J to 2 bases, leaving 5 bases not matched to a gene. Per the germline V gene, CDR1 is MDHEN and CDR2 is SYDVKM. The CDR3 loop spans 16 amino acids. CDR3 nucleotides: TGTGCCAGCAGTTTAATCCGACTAGCGGCCACAGATACGCAGTATTTT. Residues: CASSLIRLAATDTQYF.

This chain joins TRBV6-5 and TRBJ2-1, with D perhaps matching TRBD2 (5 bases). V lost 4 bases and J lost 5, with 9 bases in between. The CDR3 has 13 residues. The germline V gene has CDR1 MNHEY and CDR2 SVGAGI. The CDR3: CASSWVANNEQFF. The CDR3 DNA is TGTGCCAGCAGTTGGGTAGCGAACAATGAGCAGTTCTTC.

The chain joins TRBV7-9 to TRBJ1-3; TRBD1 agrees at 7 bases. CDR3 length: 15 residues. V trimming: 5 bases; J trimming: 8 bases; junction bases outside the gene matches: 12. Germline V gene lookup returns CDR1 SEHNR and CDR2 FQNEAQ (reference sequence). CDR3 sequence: CASSHKGALLDTIYF. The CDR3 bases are TGTGCCAGCAGCCACAAGGGGGCCTTGCTGGACACCATATATTTT.

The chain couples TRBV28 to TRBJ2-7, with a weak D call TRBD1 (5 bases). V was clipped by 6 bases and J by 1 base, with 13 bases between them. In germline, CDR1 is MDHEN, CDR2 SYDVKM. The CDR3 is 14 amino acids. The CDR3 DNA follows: TGTGCCAGCAGCGGGCAGGGCCTTTCCTACGAGCAGTACTTC. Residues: CASSGQGLSYEQYF.